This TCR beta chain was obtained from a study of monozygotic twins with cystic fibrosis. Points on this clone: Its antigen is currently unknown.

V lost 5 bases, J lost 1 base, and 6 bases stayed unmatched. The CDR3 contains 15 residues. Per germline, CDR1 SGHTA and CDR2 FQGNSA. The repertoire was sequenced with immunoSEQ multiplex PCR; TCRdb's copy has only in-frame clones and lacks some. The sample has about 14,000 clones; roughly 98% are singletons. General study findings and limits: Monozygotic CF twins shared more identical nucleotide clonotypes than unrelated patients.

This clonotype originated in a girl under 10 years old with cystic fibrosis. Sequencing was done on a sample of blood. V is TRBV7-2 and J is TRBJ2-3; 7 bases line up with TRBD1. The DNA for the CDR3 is TGTGCCAGCAGCCTACAGGGGCCGGGCACAGATACGCAGTATTTT. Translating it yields CASSLQGPGTDTQYF.